The 11 T cell receptor beta chains below were found in one sample sequenced in a study of T cell responses to AZD1222 COVID-19 vaccine. This table comes from immunoSEQ multiplex PCR, and its TCRdb copy is limited to in-frame clones, with some not included. The sample holds about 120,000 clones, around nine tenths seen once. Sequences were derived from peripheral blood, sampled on day 0 of AZD1222 vaccination. These receptors all come from an adult in good health.

This clone has only one observation. The chain uses TRBV28 and TRBJ2-2, with TRBD1 identical over 8 bases. The CDR3 is 17 amino acids. V trimming: 2 bases; J trimming: 0 bases; junction bases outside the gene matches: 5. CDR1 is MDHEN, CDR2 SYDVKM, per germline. CDR3 bases: TGTGCCAGCAGTTTAGCCCCGGGACAGGCGAACACCGGGGAGCTGTTTTTT. This codes for CASSLAPGQANTGELFF.

This chain links TRBV6-1 with TRBJ2-3; D might be TRBD2 (7 bases). The CDR3 length is 15 residues. Trimming cost V 0 bases and J 6 bases, with 13 bases left between them. The germline CDR1 and CDR2 sequences are MNHNS and SASEGT. The CDR3 region is CASSEAEGGGDTQYF. The DNA for the CDR3 is TGTGCCAGCAGTGAAGCAGAGGGAGGGGGTGATACGCAGTATTTT.

Concerning this clone: The sample carries other DNA sequences with the same CDR3. This chain uses TRBV28 with TRBJ1-3; unclear D gene. The CDR3 covers 13 residues. Trimming removed 2 bases at V and 4 bases at J, with 6 bases between. Germline CDR1 MDHEN, CDR2 SYDVKM. The CDR3, as DNA: TGTGCCAGCAGTTTACTGCAGGGAAACACCATATATTTT. Its translation: CASSLLQGNTIYF.

A single count supports this clone. The chain has TRBV5-1 and TRBJ1-1; D may be TRBD1 (5 bases). Trimming removed 2 bases from V and 5 bases from J, with 13 bases in between. The length of the CDR3 is 14 residues. From germline, CDR1 is SGHRS and CDR2 YFSETQ. CDR3 sequence: CASSFGTGGTEAFF. The CDR3 region has the DNA TGCGCCAGCAGCTTCGGGACTGGGGGGACTGAAGCTTTCTTT.

The chain couples TRBV7-9 to TRBJ2-1, with 12 bases aligning to TRBD2. V was clipped by 1 base and J by 7 bases; unmatched bases: 2. The CDR3 runs to 15 residues. Germline V CDR1 and CDR2: SEHNR, FQNEAQ (reference sequence). The CDR3 loop reads CASSLVLAGGNEQFF. The CDR3 DNA follows: TGTGCCAGCAGCTTAGTCCTAGCGGGAGGGAATGAGCAGTTCTTC.

Here the CDR3 DNA reads TGTGCCAGCAGCCCCGGCCGGGGACTAGCTCGTTTCTTCGGCACCGGGGAGCTGTTTTTT. Translated, it gives CASSPGRGLARFFGTGELFF. The chain uses TRBV14 and TRBJ2-2; 9 bases are a match to TRBD2. The V and J ends lost 4 bases and 4 bases, in that order; junction bases with no gene match: 19. The CDR3 runs 20 residues. Germline CDR1 and CDR2: SGHDN and FVKESK. Drawing the rest from reference TRBV14 and TRBJ2-2, the complete variable domain is EAGVTQFPSHSVIEKGQTVTLRCDPISGHDNLYWYRRVMGKEIKFLLHFVKESKQDESGMPNNRFLAERTGGTYSTLKVQPAELEDSGVYFCASSPGRGLARFFGTGELFFGEGSRLTVL.

This clone was seen a single time. The chain recombines TRBV30 with TRBJ2-1; TRBD2 matches 7 bases. V dropped 0 bases and J dropped 7; count of bases not matched to a gene: 6. CDR1 and CDR2 (germline): GTSNPN, SVGIG (reference sequence). The CDR3 length is 14 residues. CDR3: CAWSVPGGWNEQFF. CDR3 coding DNA: TGTGCCTGGAGTGTACCCGGGGGGTGGAATGAGCAGTTCTTC. The full variable domain, with the rest looked up from reference TRBV30 and TRBJ2-1, is SQTIHQWPATLVQPVGSPLSLECTVEGTSNPNLYWYRQAAGRGLQLLFYSVGIGQISSEVPQNLSASRPQDRQFILSSKKLLLSDSGFYLCAWSVPGGWNEQFFGPGTRLTVL.

The rearrangement uses TRBV2 and TRBJ1-5; D is unresolved. Per germline, CDR1 SNHLY and CDR2 FYNNEI. Trimming stripped 1 base from V and 1 base from J, with 5 bases between. This CDR3 is 14 amino acids long. The CDR3 loop reads CASSEDGSNQPQHF. As DNA, the CDR3 is TGTGCCAGCAGTGAAGACGGAAGCAATCAGCCCCAGCATTTT.

V usage is TRBV5-1 and J usage is TRBJ2-1; D call uncertain. With 7 bases removed from V and 2 bases from J, the gap between germline ends came to 4 bases. The CDR3 has 11 amino acids. The V gene's germline CDR1 is SGHRS and CDR2 YFSETQ. The CDR3 DNA reads as TGCGCCAGCGGGACCTACAATGAGCAGTTCTTC. As protein: CASGTYNEQFF.

The chain uses TRBV19 and TRBJ1-1; 11 nucleotides agree with TRBD1. This CDR3 spans 15 amino acids. Germline V gene sequence: CDR1 LNHDA, CDR2 SQIVND (reference sequence). J gave up 7 bases and V 6 bases, and 10 bases lay outside the gene matches. This chain's CDR3 is CASSGTGGELGEAFF. The CDR3 region has the DNA TGTGCCAGTAGCGGGACAGGGGGAGAACTCGGTGAAGCTTTCTTT.

This chain links TRBV11-3 with TRBJ1-1, with no clear D. Germline-derived CDR1 and CDR2 are SGHNT and YENEEA. The CDR3 covers 13 residues. With 3 bases removed from V and 5 bases from J, the gap between germline ends came to 10 bases. DNA of the CDR3: TGTGCCAGCAGCTTTATCGGAGGGACTGAAGCTTTCTTT. Protein: CASSFIGGTEAFF.